The rows below give T cell receptor beta chains drawn from one sample of a study of PD-L1 blockade in urothelial cancer. TCRdb's copy holds only in-frame clones and misses some; the assay was immunoSEQ multiplex PCR. The table includes more than 95,000 clones, about 84% detected once. The source material was PBMCs, sampled around atezolizumab (anti-PD-L1) treatment. The origin of the receptors is a man aged 50 to 60 with urothelial cancer. The CDR3 runs from the conserved cysteine through the conserved F or W. A D gene is named only where the DNA matches it firmly. Only some rows state a clone size, as once, few, many or a class for expanded clones.

D gene	clone size	J gene	V gene	CDR3 DNA	CDR3 protein
TRBD1	few	TRBJ1-6	TRBV5-1	TGCGCCAGCAGCTTTGGGGACAGGGGATTGAATTCACCCCTCCACTTT	CASSFGDRGLNSPLHF
-	once	TRBJ1-2	TRBV5-1	TGCGCCAGCAGGGGAACGACAGGATTGGGCTACACCTTC	CASRGTTGLGYTF
TRBD1	-	TRBJ1-3	TRBV27	TGTGCCAGCAGGCCCGGGGACAGGGGAAACACCATATATTTT	CASRPGDRGNTIYF
TRBD1	-	TRBJ1-4	TRBV29-1	TGCAGCGTAGGGACAGAGGAAAAACTGTTTTTT	CSVGTEEKLFF
-	-	TRBJ1-5	TRBV25-1	TGTGCCAGCAGCCCCGGGGGGCTTCAGCCCCAGCATTTT	CASSPGGLQPQHF
-	few	TRBJ1-1	TRBV5-4	TGTGCCAGCAGCTTTTATCTGAACACTGAAGCTTTCTTT	CASSFYLNTEAFF
-	-	TRBJ1-1	TRBV5-1	TGCGCCAGCAGCTTGGTTCCGACTGAAGCTTTCTTT	CASSLVPTEAFF
TRBD2	-	TRBJ2-2	TRBV28	TGTGCCAGCAGTCGACCGGGACTAGCGGGAGGCGGGGCCGGGGAGCTGTTTTTT	CASSRPGLAGGGAGELFF
TRBD1	-	TRBJ1-5	TRBV2	TGTGCCAGCAGTGTGGGGGTGGGACAGGGTACTCAGCCCCAGCATTTT	CASSVGVGQGTQPQHF
-	once	TRBJ2-5	TRBV18	TGTGCCAGCTCAGCACTAGCATGGGAGACCCAGTACTTC	CASSALAWETQYF
TRBD1	-	TRBJ1-1	TRBV5-4	TGTGCCAGCACCCGTCTACAGGGGAATGAAGCTTTCTTT	CASTRLQGNEAFF
TRBD1	-	TRBJ2-1	TRBV19	TGTGCCAGTAGTATGGGACAGGGGGTTCACAATGAGCAGTTCTTC	CASSMGQGVHNEQFF
-	-	TRBJ1-4	TRBV7-9	TGTGCCAGCAGCGAACGGACAGCTGGGGAAAAACTGTTTTTT	CASSERTAGEKLFF
TRBD1	-	TRBJ1-6	TRBV28	TGTGCCAGCAGAGGGACAGTCTATAATTCACCCCTCCACTTT	CASRGTVYNSPLHF
-	-	TRBJ1-5	TRBV6-5	TGTGCCAGCAGCACTGTTAGCAATCAGCCCCAGCATTTT	CASSTVSNQPQHF